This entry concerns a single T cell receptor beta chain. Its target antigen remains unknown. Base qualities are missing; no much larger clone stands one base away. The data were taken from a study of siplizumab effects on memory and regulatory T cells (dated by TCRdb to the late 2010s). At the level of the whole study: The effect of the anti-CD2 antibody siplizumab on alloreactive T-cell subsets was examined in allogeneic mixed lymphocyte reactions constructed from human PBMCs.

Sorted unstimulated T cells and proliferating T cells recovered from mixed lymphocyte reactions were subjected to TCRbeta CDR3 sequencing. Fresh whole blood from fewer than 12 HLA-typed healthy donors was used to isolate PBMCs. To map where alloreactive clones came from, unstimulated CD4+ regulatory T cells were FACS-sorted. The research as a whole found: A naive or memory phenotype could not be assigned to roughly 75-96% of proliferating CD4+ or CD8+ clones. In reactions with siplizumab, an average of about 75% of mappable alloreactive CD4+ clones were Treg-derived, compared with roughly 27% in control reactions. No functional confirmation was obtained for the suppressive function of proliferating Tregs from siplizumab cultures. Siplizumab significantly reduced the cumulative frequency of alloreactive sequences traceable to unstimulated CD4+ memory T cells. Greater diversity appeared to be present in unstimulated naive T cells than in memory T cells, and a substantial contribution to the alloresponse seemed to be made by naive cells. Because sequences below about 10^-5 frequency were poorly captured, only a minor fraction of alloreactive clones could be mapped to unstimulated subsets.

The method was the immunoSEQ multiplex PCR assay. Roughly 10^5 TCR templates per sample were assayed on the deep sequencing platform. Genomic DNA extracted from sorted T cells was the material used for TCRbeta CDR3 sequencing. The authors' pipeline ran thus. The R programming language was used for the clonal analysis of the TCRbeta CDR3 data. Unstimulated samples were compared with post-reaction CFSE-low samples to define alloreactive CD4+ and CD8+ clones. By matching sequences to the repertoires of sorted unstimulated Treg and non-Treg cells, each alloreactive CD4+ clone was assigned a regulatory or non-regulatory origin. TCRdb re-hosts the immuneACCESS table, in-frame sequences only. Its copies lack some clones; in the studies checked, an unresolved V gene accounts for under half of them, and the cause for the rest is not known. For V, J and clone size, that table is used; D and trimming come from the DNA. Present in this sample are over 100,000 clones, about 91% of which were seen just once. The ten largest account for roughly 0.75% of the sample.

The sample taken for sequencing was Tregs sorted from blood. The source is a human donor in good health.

The base sequence is TGCAGCGTGGGGCTAGGGAATGGCTACACCTTC. The translation is CSVGLGNGYTF. In this chain, TRBV29-1 is recombined with TRBJ1-2; the D gene is possibly TRBD1, with 5 bases matching. CDR1 SQVTM and CDR2 ANQGSEA were looked up in the germline V gene. V was cut back by 6 bases and J by 6 bases, leaving a gap of 11 bases between them. The CDR3 runs 11 residues from the cysteine to the phenylalanine. Only CDR3 DNA remains: 33 bases, in frame from the first base.